This is a list of T cell receptor beta chains from one sample in a study of patients and donors after allogeneic stem cell transplantation. TCRdb recomputed calls from the RT-PCR reads with MiXCR, one row per CDR3 protein. Here the sample spans about a million distinct CDR3 sequences, about a sixth being singletons. Sequencing was performed on blood, either unsorted or a sorted T cell fraction (not recorded which). The origin of the receptors is a human donor who was either an allogeneic HSCT recipient or a stem cell or donor lymphocyte infusion donor (not recorded which). It is not recorded whose cells these are; they may come from a transplant donor. The CDR3 runs from the conserved cysteine through the conserved F or W. A D gene is named only where the DNA matches it firmly. Clone size appears in some rows only: once, few, many, or a class for an expanded clone.

clone_size	d_call	j_call	v_call	cdr3_aa	cdr3_nt
-	TRBD2	TRBJ2-1	TRBV6-1	CASMSGGPYNEQFF	TGTGCCAGCATGTCGGGGGGTCCTTACAATGAGCAGTTCTTC
many	TRBD2	TRBJ2-3	TRBV2	CASSDLGLGTDTQYF	TGTGCCAGCAGTGATCTGGGACTAGGGACAGATACGCAGTATTTT
-	-	TRBJ1-4	TRBV18	CASSPPSATNEKLFF	TGTGCCAGCTCACCACCGTCGGCAACTAATGAAAAACTGTTTTTT
many	TRBD1	TRBJ2-1	TRBV7-9	CASSSGTGVRNEQFF	TGTGCCAGCAGTTCGGGGACAGGGGTGAGGAATGAGCAGTTCTTC
-	-	TRBJ2-5	TRBV2	CASSGRESQETQYF	TGTGCCAGCAGTGGCAGGGAGAGTCAAGAGACCCAGTACTTC
-	-	TRBJ1-2	TRBV9	CASSARQVDGYTF	TGTGCCAGCAGCGCCCGACAGGTTGATGGCTACACCTTC
few	-	TRBJ2-7	TRBV7-2	CASSSSRTEYEQYF	TGTGCCAGCAGCTCCTCCCGGACAGAATACGAGCAGTACTTC
few	TRBD2	TRBJ2-7	TRBV12-3/TRBV12-4	CASSPGTISYEQYF	TGTGCCAGCAGTCCCGGGACTATCTCCTACGAGCAGTACTTC
many	-	TRBJ1-1	TRBV6-1	CASSGGGNGAFF	TGTGCCAGCAGTGGGGGAGGTAACGGAGCTTTCTTT
many	-	TRBJ1-6	TRBV27	CASSFRGEGSPLHF	TGTGCCAGCAGTTTTCGGGGTGAAGGTTCACCCCTCCACTTT
few	-	TRBJ2-1	TRBV19	CASSLERSEGNEQFF	TGTGCCAGTAGTTTGGAGCGGAGCGAAGGGAATGAGCAGTTCTTC
-	-	TRBJ2-1	TRBV29-1	CSVAGANEQFF	TGCAGCGTTGCCGGGGCCAATGAGCAGTTCTTC
few	-	TRBJ1-5	TRBV6-2/TRBV6-3	CASSYPSLPGLGKGNQPQHF	TGTGCCAGCAGTTACCCGAGCTTACCGGGGTTGGGGAAAGGCAATCAGCCCCAGCATTTT
-	-	TRBJ2-7	TRBV4-3	CASSQEPGQGYYEQYF	TGCGCCAGCAGCCAAGAGCCGGGTCAGGGGTACTACGAGCAGTACTTC
-	-	TRBJ2-1	TRBV6-1	CASREWFAVPNEQFF	TGTGCCAGCAGAGAATGGTTCGCCGTCCCCAATGAGCAGTTCTTC
few	-	TRBJ2-5	TRBV27	CASSPTIGTYRGETQYF	TGTGCCAGCAGTCCGACAATTGGGACCTACCGAGGGGAGACCCAGTACTTC
-	TRBD1	TRBJ1-3	TRBV20-1	CSAGQGTNSGNTIYF	TGCAGTGCTGGACAGGGGACCAACTCTGGAAACACCATATATTTT
-	TRBD1	TRBJ1-1	TRBV27	CASSAPAQGQTEAFF	TGTGCCAGCAGTGCCCCTGCACAGGGGCAAACTGAAGCTTTCTTT
few	-	TRBJ2-2	TRBV7-6	CASSRTLAGRDTGELFF	TGTGCCAGCAGCCGAACCCTAGCTGGACGGGACACCGGGGAGCTGTTTTTT
-	-	TRBJ1-2	TRBV20-1	CSARAGNGYGYTF	TGCAGTGCTAGAGCGGGAAACGGCTATGGCTACACCTTC
many	-	TRBJ2-2	TRBV29-1	CSALEDTGELFF	TGCAGCGCCCTCGAGGACACCGGGGAGCTGTTTTTT
-	-	TRBJ2-5	TRBV4-1	CASSQDHGGDSETQYF	TGCGCCAGCAGCCAAGATCATGGAGGGGATTCAGAGACCCAGTACTTC
few	-	TRBJ1-1	TRBV9	CASSVAFGAEAFF	TGTGCCAGCAGCGTAGCCTTCGGCGCTGAAGCTTTCTTT
-	-	TRBJ2-1	TRBV7-8	CASSLSQEQFF	TGTGCCAGCAGCCTTTCACAGGAACAGTTCTTC
many	TRBD1	TRBJ2-6	TRBV12-3/TRBV12-4	CASRKGQGSSGANVLTF	TGTGCCAGCAGAAAAGGACAGGGCAGCTCTGGGGCCAACGTCCTGACTTTC
-	-	TRBJ2-7	TRBV27	CASGGINSYEQYF	TGTGCCAGCGGAGGGATAAACTCCTACGAGCAGTACTTC
-	TRBD2	TRBJ2-3	TRBV9	CASSVATGSGGLDTQYF	TGTGCCAGCAGCGTAGCTACCGGGAGCGGGGGTTTGGATACGCAGTATTTT
-	-	TRBJ2-7	TRBV7-8	CASSLDGFGDEQYF	TGTGCCAGCAGCTTAGACGGGTTCGGGGACGAGCAGTACTTC
-	-	TRBJ2-5	TRBV5-5	CASSLRTDRGETQYF	TGTGCCAGCAGCTTGAGGACGGACCGGGGAGAGACCCAGTACTTC
many	TRBD2	TRBJ2-1	TRBV5-1	CASSLPSGGGEQFF	TGCGCCAGCAGCTTGCCTAGCGGGGGAGGTGAGCAGTTCTTC
many	-	TRBJ2-1	TRBV12-3/TRBV12-4	CASSLILGYNEQFF	TGTGCCAGCAGTCTAATATTGGGCTACAATGAGCAGTTCTTC
-	TRBD1	TRBJ2-7	TRBV6-5	CASSYRDRGTYEQYF	TGTGCCAGCAGTTACAGGGACAGGGGGACCTACGAGCAGTACTTC
-	-	TRBJ2-3	TRBV7-2	CASSIGSARSTDTQYF	TGTGCCAGCAGCATCGGAAGCGCCCGGAGCACAGATACGCAGTATTTT
few	-	TRBJ1-5	TRBV7-9	CASSSFRDQPQHF	TGTGCCAGCAGCTCCTTCAGGGATCAGCCCCAGCATTTT
few	TRBD1	TRBJ1-1	TRBV20-1	CSARAGTGATEAFF	TGCAGTGCTAGGGCCGGGACAGGGGCCACTGAAGCTTTCTTT
-	-	TRBJ2-2	TRBV5-1	CASSPTGPGTGELFF	TGCGCCAGCAGCCCCACAGGGCCGGGCACCGGGGAGCTGTTTTTT
many	TRBD2	TRBJ2-3	TRBV20-1	CSARLAGVTDTQYF	TGCAGTGCTCGACTAGCGGGGGTCACAGATACGCAGTATTTT
-	TRBD2	TRBJ2-3	TRBV7-7	CASSPSGGRDTQYF	TGTGCTAGCAGCCCTAGCGGGGGACGAGATACGCAGTATTTT
many	TRBD1	TRBJ2-3	TRBV4-3	CASSQGDRHTDTQYF	TGCGCCAGCAGCCAAGGGGACAGGCACACAGATACGCAGTATTTT
-	TRBD2	TRBJ2-7	TRBV20-1	CSARDVRTSRYEQYF	TGCAGTGCTAGAGATGTGAGGACTAGTCGCTACGAGCAGTACTTC
few	-	TRBJ1-1	TRBV15	CATSRVRGTEAFF	TGTGCCACCAGCAGAGTCAGGGGCACTGAAGCTTTCTTT
-	-	TRBJ2-1	TRBV29-1	CSVLHPQHGIEQFF	TGCAGCGTTTTACATCCCCAACATGGGATTGAGCAGTTCTTC
-	-	TRBJ2-1	TRBV5-1	CASSLGQGWEQFF	TGCGCCAGCAGCTTGGGGCAGGGATGGGAGCAGTTCTTC
few	-	TRBJ2-2	TRBV12-5	CASGLHRTNTGELFF	TGTGCTAGTGGTTTGCACAGGACGAACACCGGGGAGCTGTTTTTT
once	-	TRBJ2-7	TRBV6-5	CASSYSRGGACEQYF	TGTGCCAGCAGTTACTCGAGGGGGGGGGCCTGCGAGCAGTACTTC
few	-	TRBJ2-7	TRBV14	CASSQESFRVQGTYEQYF	TGTGCCAGCAGCCAAGAAAGTTTTCGGGTCCAGGGGACCTACGAGCAGTACTTC
-	-	TRBJ1-4	TRBV29-1	CSVPGARNEKLFF	TGCAGCGTTCCCGGGGCGAGGAATGAAAAACTGTTTTTT
-	TRBD1	TRBJ1-2	TRBV12-3/TRBV12-4	CASSRDRGVGGYTF	TGTGCCAGCAGTCGGGACAGGGGTGTGGGTGGCTACACCTTC
few	-	TRBJ2-1	TRBV7-2	CASNLVGSSYNEQFF	TGTGCCAGCAACCTTGTGGGCAGCTCCTACAATGAGCAGTTCTTC
few	-	TRBJ2-2	TRBV18	CASSPPGRDTGELFF	TGTGCCAGCTCACCACCGGGCAGGGACACCGGGGAGCTGTTTTTT